These 14 T cell receptor beta chains were sequenced from one sample in a study of shared clonotypes between healthy human individuals. Here immunoSEQ multiplex PCR was the method, and the copy in TCRdb shows in-frame clones only, minus some. The sample comprises 2.3 million or so clones, just over 90% of which are singletons, and 0.35% to 0.5% rests with the top ten. The sample consisted of naive CD4+ T cells from PBMCs. This sample's subset: CD45RA+ positively selected. These receptors were collected from a man between 18 and 35 years old in good health. Some clones in this sample may be carry-over from other donors' samples.

Only a few counts were recorded for this clone. The J gene is TRBJ1-2, the V gene TRBV6-5; no reliable D call. CDR1 and CDR2 (germline): MNHEY, SVGAGI. This CDR3 spans 14 amino acids. V was trimmed by 7 bases and J by 4 bases, leaving 16 bases between them. DNA for the CDR3: TGTGCCAGCACACGAGGCTCCTTTAGCTATGGCTACACCTTC. Translating gives CASTRGSFSYGYTF.

A remark on this clone: This sample includes further DNA sequences coding for the same CDR3. The chain employs TRBV6-5 and TRBJ1-3, with D unclear. CDR1 and CDR2 (germline): MNHEY, SVGAGI. The CDR3 contains 14 residues. V dropped 2 bases and J dropped 0 bases, with 5 bases sitting between them. DNA for the CDR3: TGTGCCAGCAGTTACCGGGGCTCTGGAAACACCATATATTTT. Amino acid sequence: CASSYRGSGNTIYF.

This chain joins TRBV10-1 and TRBJ1-2; weak D call: TRBD1 (5 bases). CDR3 length equals 15 residues. Deletions cut 6 bases from V and 0 bases from J, with 14 bases between. Germline V gene data show CDR1 as WNHNN and CDR2 as SYGVQD (reference sequence). The CDR3 loop is CASSRGARANYGYTF. The DNA for the CDR3 is TGCGCCAGCAGCCGAGGGGCCCGAGCTAACTATGGCTACACCTTC.

This clone has only one observation. This chain uses TRBV5-1 with TRBJ2-3, with 8 bases lining up with TRBD2. V was pared by 0 bases and J by 4 bases, with 10 bases of the junction left unmatched. Germline CDR1 reads SGHRS; CDR2 reads YFSETQ. This CDR3 contains 17 residues. In DNA form, the CDR3 reads TGCGCCAGCAGCTTGGTCCGGGAGGGGGACGGGCCAGATACGCAGTATTTT. The encoded protein is CASSLVREGDGPDTQYF.

The chain has TRBV2 and TRBJ2-7, with D uncertain. CDR1 and CDR2 (germline): SNHLY, FYNNEI. This CDR3 is built from 14 residues. V was shortened by 3 bases and J by 0 bases, with 9 bases between the two germline ends. CDR3 DNA: TGTGCCAGCAGTGACAGACATAGCTCCTACGAGCAGTACTTC. It yields the protein CASSDRHSSYEQYF.

The sample holds one count of this clone. V usage is TRBV4-1 and J usage is TRBJ2-1, with D maybe TRBD2 (6 bases). The CDR3 consists of 16 residues. Trimming removed 2 bases from V and 2 bases from J, with 13 bases in between. Germline lookup yields CDR1 MGHRA and CDR2 YSYEKL. DNA for the CDR3: TGCGCCAGCAGCCAATCTAGCGAGGAACCCTACAATGAGCAGTTCTTC. Translated, it gives CASSQSSEEPYNEQFF.

The chain joins TRBV18 to TRBJ1-4; D is unresolved. The germline V and J ends were trimmed by 4 bases and 7 bases, with 10 bases remaining between them. Germline lookup yields CDR1 KGHSH and CDR2 LQKENI. The CDR3 runs to 13 residues. The CDR3 DNA is TGTGCCAGCTCACGTTCCGTCGGTGAAAAACTGTTTTTT. This codes for CASSRSVGEKLFF. The variable domain in full, with the rest retrieved from reference TRBV18 and TRBJ1-4, is NAGVMQNPRHLVRRRGQEARLRCSPMKGHSHVYWYRQLPEEGLKFMVYLQKENIIDESGMPKERFSAEFPKEGPSILRIQQVVRGDSAAYFCASSRSVGEKLFFGSGTQLSVL.

In DNA form, the CDR3 reads TGTGCCAGCAGTTGGGACGGAAACATTCAGTACTTC. It is translated as CASSWDGNIQYF. The rearrangement joins TRBV28 to TRBJ2-4; D possibly matches TRBD1 or TRBD2 (5 bases each). Germline V gene lookup returns CDR1 MDHEN and CDR2 SYDVKM. The CDR3 length is 12 residues. Trimming cost V 4 bases and J 6 bases, with 7 bases left between them.

V is TRBV6-6 and J is TRBJ2-1; no clear D. This CDR3 has 13 residues. Trimming removed 0 bases from V and 8 bases from J, with 8 bases in between. Germline CDR1 reads MNHNY; CDR2 reads SVGAGI (reference sequence). The CDR3, as DNA: TGTGCCAGCAGTTACTCGGGGTTCGATGAGCAGTTCTTC. Protein: CASSYSGFDEQFF.

V gene TRBV28 combines with J gene TRBJ1-6, with no clear D. The CDR3 length is 16 residues. The germline V and J ends were trimmed by 3 bases and 2 bases, with 11 bases remaining between them. Germline values: CDR1 MDHEN, CDR2 SYDVKM. The CDR3 DNA reads as TGTGCCAGCAGTTTCAGAGGCCGCACCTATAATTCACCCCTCCACTTT. Amino acid sequence: CASSFRGRTYNSPLHF.

The chain employs TRBV6-1 and TRBJ2-7; tentatively, D is TRBD2 (5 bases). There are 15 residues in the CDR3. The germline V gene encodes CDR1 MNHNS and CDR2 SASEGT. The V end was cut by 4 bases, the J end by 3 bases, with 16 bases between. Here the CDR3 reads CASSAGTLFLYEQYF. CDR3 bases: TGTGCCAGCAGTGCGGGAACCCTCTTTCTCTACGAGCAGTACTTC.

The chain has TRBV2 and TRBJ2-1; 10 nucleotides line up with TRBD2. The CDR3 runs 16 residues. J was trimmed by 10 bases and V by 0 bases; bases with no gene match: 9. Germline CDR1 is SNHLY and CDR2 is FYNNEI. The CDR3 DNA reads TGTGCCAGCAGTGAAGCAGATGAACTAGCGGGAAACGAGCAGTTCTTC. This translates into CASSEADELAGNEQFF. The full variable domain, in which reference TRBV2 and TRBJ2-1 provide the parts outside the CDR3, is EPEVTQTPSHQVTQMGQEVILRCVPISNHLYFYWYRQILGQKVEFLVSFYNNEISEKSEIFDDQFSVERPDGSNFTLKIRSTKLEDSAMYFCASSEADELAGNEQFFGPGTRLTVL.

The V gene is TRBV9, the J gene TRBJ1-1, with a tentative D call TRBD1 (6 bases). This CDR3 is built from 14 residues. The V gene lost 3 bases and the J gene lost 5 bases, with 14 bases spanning the gap. CDR1 SGDLS and CDR2 YYNGEE come from the germline V gene. The CDR3 protein is CASSGTSGETEAFF. The CDR3 region has the DNA TGTGCCAGCAGCGGAACTTCAGGGGAAACTGAAGCTTTCTTT.

V usage is TRBV6-5 and J usage is TRBJ2-2, with D uncertain. The CDR3 has 14 residues. V was pared by 6 bases and J by 6 bases, with 14 bases between. Looked up from germline, CDR1 is MNHEY and CDR2 is SVGAGI. The CDR3 region is CASSHRAYAGELFF. Here the CDR3 DNA reads TGTGCCAGCAGCCACCGGGCCTACGCCGGGGAGCTGTTTTTT.